This TCR beta chain was identified in a study of human T cells and chemical hapten exposure. What the library attached to individual cDNA molecules were unique molecular identifiers. TCRdb processed the RACE reads anew with MiXCR; each CDR3 protein has one entry. Here the sample spans roughly 130,000 distinct CDR3 sequences, approximately 10% being singletons. Indicated time point: healthy volunteer bleed at 2 weeks. From whole blood left unfractionated, total RNA was extracted. Input material: whole blood. The sequence was obtained from a male donor in good health. Some clones in this sample may be carry-over from other donors' samples.

CDR3 nucleotides: TGTGCCAGCAGCCGAGACTACGAGCAGTACTTC. Its translation is CASSRDYEQYF. The gene calls are TRBV5-8 and TRBJ2-7; no firm D call. Looked up from germline, CDR1 is SGHTS and CDR2 is YDEGEE. The CDR3 covers 11 residues. V was clipped by 4 bases and J by 3 bases, with 5 bases between them.